The 10 T cell receptor beta chains presented below share a single source sample, sequenced in a study of T cell repertoires in cytomegalovirus infection. A single record per CDR3 protein comes from TCRdb applying MiXCR to the reads. The sample lists approximately 100,000 distinct CDR3 sequences, about 22% occurring once. What was sequenced was CD8+ T cells from PBMCs. The receptors derive from a human donor in good health (CMV status not recorded). Some clones in this sample may be carry-over from other donors' samples.

This clonotype occurred a few times. The chain links TRBV7-3 to TRBJ2-3; D gene unclear. The CDR3 is 14 amino acids. The V and J ends lost 4 bases and 0 bases respectively, with 8 bases between them. Germline CDR1 is SGHTA and CDR2 is FQGTGA. The CDR3: CASSSPPSTDTQYF. The CDR3 DNA reads as TGTGCCAGCAGCTCTCCCCCTAGCACAGATACGCAGTATTTT.

This clonotype was seen at least ten times. The gene calls are TRBV7-9 and TRBJ2-1; the match to TRBD2 covers 9 bases. The CDR3 consists of 17 residues. Per the germline V gene, CDR1 is SEHNR and CDR2 is FQNEAQ (reference sequence). V was clipped by 4 bases and J by 2 bases; unmatched bases: 9. The CDR3 region has the DNA TGTGCCAGCAGCTCGCAGGGTAGCGGGGGCCCCTACAATGAGCAGTTCTTC. Amino acids: CASSSQGSGGPYNEQFF.

By frequency in the sample, this clonotype is medium-sized. The chain is built from TRBV6-5 and TRBJ2-2, with D maybe TRBD2 (6 bases). The ends were cut back, 2 bases at V and 6 bases at J, with 10 bases in the middle. The CDR3 totals 14 residues. Per the germline V gene, CDR1 is MNHEY and CDR2 is SVGAGI. Here the CDR3 reads CASSYRRGPGELFF. The CDR3, as DNA: TGTGCCAGCAGTTACCGGCGGGGCCCCGGGGAGCTGTTTTTT.

Only a few counts were recorded for this clonotype. The V call is TRBV6-2 or TRBV6-3, the J call TRBJ2-1, with 8 positions matching TRBD2. The J segment lost 7 bases and the V segment lost 6 bases, leaving 14 bases of the junction unmatched. Per the germline V gene, CDR1 is MNHEY and CDR2 is SVGEGT. The CDR3 covers 16 residues. CDR3 sequence (DNA): TGTGCCAGCAGCCCCATAGGACTAGCAAGATTGAATGAGCAGTTCTTC. It yields the protein CASSPIGLARLNEQFF.

Ten or more counts support this clonotype. This chain links TRBV6-6 with TRBJ2-7; D not certain. The V gene's germline CDR1 is MNHNY and CDR2 SVGAGI (reference sequence). Trimming took off 2 bases at V and 5 bases at J, with 22 bases between the two ends. The CDR3 extends over 17 amino acids. Here the CDR3 DNA reads TGTGCCAGCAGTTACAGCAATGACGGATGGCCAAAGGACGAGCAGTACTTC. Translated, it gives CASSYSNDGWPKDEQYF.

This clonotype was seen at least ten times. Compared with germline, one end of the junction differs, possibly owing to a read error. The J gene is TRBJ2-1, the V gene TRBV7-7; 9 nucleotides align to TRBD2. Germline CDR1 SSHAT, CDR2 FNYEAQ (reference sequence). This CDR3 contains 19 residues. CDR3: CASSLRLTVGAGGDNEQFF. In nucleotides, the CDR3 is TGTGCTAGCAGCTTAAGACTAACTGTGGGGGCGGGAGGGGATAATGAGCAGTTCTTC.

The chain joins TRBV7-8 to TRBJ2-7; TRBD1 aligns across 12 bases. This CDR3 region has 15 residues. Trimming took 7 bases from V and 6 from J; bases not matched to a gene: 10. The germline V gene encodes CDR1 SGHVS and CDR2 FQNEAQ. The CDR3 loop reads CASTPGDRGRSEQYF. The CDR3 DNA follows: TGTGCCAGCACACCCGGGGACAGGGGGCGATCCGAGCAGTACTTC.

This clonotype has a count of ten or more. The rearrangement uses TRBV7-2 and TRBJ2-1; no clear D gene. The CDR3 covers 12 residues. Trimming removed 3 bases at V and 1 base at J, with 1 base between. Germline lookup yields CDR1 SGHTA and CDR2 FQGNSA. In DNA, the CDR3 is TGTGCCAGCAGCTTTTCCTACAATGAGCAGTTCTTC. It encodes CASSFSYNEQFF.

CDR3 sequence: CASSLLSSDNQPQHF. CDR3 bases: TGTGCCAGCAGTTTACTATCGTCAGATAATCAGCCCCAGCATTTT. This rearrangement joins TRBV28 to TRBJ1-5, with D uncertain. Per germline, CDR1 MDHEN and CDR2 SYDVKM. The CDR3 spans 15 residues. The V and J ends lost 2 bases and 4 bases respectively, with 12 bases between them.

The chain recombines TRBV7-9 with TRBJ1-2; D is unclear. V was pared by 4 bases and J by 7 bases, with 16 bases between. Germline CDR1 SEHNR, CDR2 FQNEAQ (reference sequence). The CDR3 loop spans 14 amino acids. CDR3 in amino acids: CASSSGAAVSGYTF. The CDR3 coding sequence is TGTGCCAGCAGCTCCGGAGCCGCGGTCTCTGGCTACACCTTC.